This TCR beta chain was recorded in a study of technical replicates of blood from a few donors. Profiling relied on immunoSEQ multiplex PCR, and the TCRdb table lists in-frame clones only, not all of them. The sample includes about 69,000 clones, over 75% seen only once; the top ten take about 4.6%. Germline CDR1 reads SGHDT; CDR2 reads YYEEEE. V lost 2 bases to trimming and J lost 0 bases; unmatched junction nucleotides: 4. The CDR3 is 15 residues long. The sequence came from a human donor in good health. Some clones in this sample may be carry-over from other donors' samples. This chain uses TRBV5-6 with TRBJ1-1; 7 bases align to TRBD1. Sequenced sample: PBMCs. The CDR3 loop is CASSLGTAMNTEAFF. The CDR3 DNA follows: TGTGCCAGCAGCTTAGGGACAGCCATGAACACTGAAGCTTTCTTT.